The 23 T cell receptor beta chains below come from one sample, sequenced in a study of cytomegalovirus exposure and HLA in healthy donors. The table came from immunoSEQ multiplex PCR; TCRdb's copy has only in-frame clones and leaves some out. Of about 200,000 clones in the sample, 80% to 90% were seen once. The sequenced sample consisted of PBMCs. These receptors all stem from a woman in her twenties or thirties in good health and CMV-seropositive.

The chain joins TRBV4-1 to TRBJ2-3, with no clear D. Trimming left V 0 bases short and J 0 bases short, with 7 bases between. Per germline, CDR1 MGHRA and CDR2 YSYEKL. This CDR3 is built from 15 residues. The CDR3 region has the DNA TGCGCCAGCAGCCAAGATAGTTTTAGCACAGATACGCAGTATTTT. Its protein product is CASSQDSFSTDTQYF.

Only one count was recorded for this clone. The chain is built from TRBV5-6 and TRBJ2-3; TRBD2 matches at 9 bases. This CDR3 has 16 amino acids. Germline CDR1 SGHDT, CDR2 YYEEEE. Trimming removed 0 bases from V and 4 bases from J; junction bases left unmatched: 6. The DNA for the CDR3 is TGTGCCAGCAGCTTGGATGGTAGCGGGAGATCAGATACGCAGTATTTT. Translating gives CASSLDGSGRSDTQYF.

This clone showed up many times. The V gene is TRBV28, the J gene TRBJ2-1, with 8 positions matching TRBD2. Looked up from germline, CDR1 is MDHEN and CDR2 is SYDVKM. V lost 5 bases to trimming and J lost 3 bases; unmatched junction nucleotides: 9. The CDR3 is 16 amino acids. CDR3 coding DNA: TGTGCCAGCAGTCCCCGAACCGGGACTAGCTACAATGAGCAGTTCTTC. Amino acids: CASSPRTGTSYNEQFF.

This chain links TRBV10-3 with TRBJ1-2; D may be TRBD1 (5 bases). Trimming removed 3 bases at V and 4 bases at J, with 15 bases between. The germline V gene encodes CDR1 ENHRY and CDR2 SYGVKD. The CDR3 loop spans 15 amino acids. CDR3 in amino acids: CAISDAADSSYGYTF. In nucleotides, the CDR3 is TGTGCCATCAGTGACGCCGCAGACAGTTCCTATGGCTACACCTTC.

This clone was counted only a few times. V gene TRBV30 combines with J gene TRBJ1-1; maybe TRBD1 (6 bases). The V gene lost 0 bases and the J gene lost 8 bases, with 7 bases spanning the gap. The CDR3 is 11 amino acids. Germline CDR1 GTSNPN, CDR2 SVGIG (reference sequence). CDR3 sequence: CAWSVDREAFF. The CDR3 DNA sequence: TGTGCCTGGAGTGTAGACAGGGAAGCTTTCTTT.

This clone was detected only a few times. This sequence joins TRBV14 and TRBJ1-2, with D unresolved. The CDR3 has 14 residues. Germline assignment: CDR1 SGHDN and CDR2 FVKESK. Trimming left V 5 bases short and J 2 bases short, with 12 bases between. The CDR3 sequence is CASSSRTGNYGYTF. In nucleotides, the CDR3 is TGTGCCAGCAGCTCCCGGACGGGGAACTATGGCTACACCTTC.

This chain links TRBV7-9 with TRBJ1-1; 7 bases align to TRBD1. V lost 5 bases to trimming and J lost 5 bases; unmatched junction nucleotides: 11. Germline V gives CDR1 SEHNR, CDR2 FQNEAQ (reference sequence). The CDR3 length is 15 residues. DNA of the CDR3: TGTGCCAGCAGCCTAAAAGGGGGCATGGGAACTGAAGCTTTCTTT. This sequence encodes CASSLKGGMGTEAFF.

The chain recombines TRBV7-3 with TRBJ2-3; D perhaps matches TRBD2 (5 bases). The V gene's germline CDR1 is SGHTA and CDR2 FQGTGA. The CDR3 is 14 residues long. V was shortened by 4 bases and J by 1 base, with 9 bases between the two germline ends. CDR3 residues: CASSYIGGTDTQYF. For the CDR3, the DNA is TGTGCCAGCAGCTACATCGGGGGCACAGATACGCAGTATTTT.

This sequence joins TRBV19 and TRBJ1-1; D may be TRBD1 (5 bases). This CDR3 is built from 14 residues. Trimming took off 5 bases at V and 1 base at J, with 11 bases between the two ends. Germline assignment: CDR1 LNHDA and CDR2 SQIVND (reference sequence). CDR3 DNA: TGTGCCAGTAGTCCACAGGCTCGGAACACTGAAGCTTTCTTT. Translating it yields CASSPQARNTEAFF. The variable domain in full, with the rest retrieved from reference TRBV19 and TRBJ1-1, is DGGITQSPKYLFRKEGQNVTLSCEQNLNHDAMYWYRQDPGQGLRLIYYSQIVNDFQKGDIAEGYSVSREKKESFPLTVTSAQKNPTAFYLCASSPQARNTEAFFGQGTRLTVV.

This chain links TRBV6-1 with TRBJ1-4, with 7 bases matching TRBD1. The CDR3 runs to 16 residues. Trimming took 4 bases from V and 4 from J; bases not matched to a gene: 9. The germline V gene encodes CDR1 MNHNS and CDR2 SASEGT. The DNA of the CDR3 is TGTGCCAGCAGTGCGGTTCGCTCAGGGGGTAATGAAAAACTGTTTTTT. Its protein product is CASSAVRSGGNEKLFF.

This chain uses TRBV27 with TRBJ2-1; tentatively, D is TRBD2 (6 bases). Deletions cut 6 bases from V and 4 bases from J, with 10 bases between. This CDR3 region has 13 residues. The germline V gene encodes CDR1 MNHEY and CDR2 SMNVEV (reference sequence). The CDR3 protein is CASSRDFYNEQFF. CDR3 DNA: TGTGCCAGCAGCCGGGACTTTTACAATGAGCAGTTCTTC.

The chain employs TRBV6-5 and TRBJ2-1; D possibly corresponds to TRBD1 (6 bases). This CDR3 region has 15 residues. CDR1 is MNHEY, CDR2 SVGAGI, per germline. The V and J ends lost 0 bases and 2 bases respectively, with 8 bases between them. CDR3 bases: TGTGCCAGCAGTTACTCTCAGGGGACCTACAATGAGCAGTTCTTC. Protein product: CASSYSQGTYNEQFF.

This CDR3 reads CASSQGLAGGLTDTQYF. In DNA, the CDR3 is TGCGCCAGCAGCCAGGGACTAGCGGGAGGGCTCACAGATACGCAGTATTTT. The rearrangement uses TRBV5-1 and TRBJ2-3, with TRBD2 matching 16 bases. The germline gives CDR1 SGHRS, CDR2 YFSETQ. CDR3 length equals 17 residues. With 4 bases clipped from V and 2 bases from J, the junction kept 4 bases outside the gene matches.

The chain joins TRBV28 to TRBJ1-3; D is ambiguous. CDR1 and CDR2 from the germline V gene are MDHEN and SYDVKM. The V end was cut by 8 bases, the J end by 0 bases, with 8 bases between. The CDR3 is 13 residues long. The CDR3 bases are TGTGCCAGCGGCGGGTACTCTGGAAACACCATATATTTT. It is translated as CASGGYSGNTIYF.

The count of this clone is one. V gene TRBV9 combines with J gene TRBJ2-1; 8 bases are shared with TRBD2. The V segment lost 2 bases and the J segment 4 bases; nucleotides outside the gene matches: 5. Germline CDR1 is SGDLS and CDR2 is YYNGEE. The CDR3 consists of 15 residues. In DNA form, the CDR3 reads TGTGCCAGCAGCGTCCTGGCTAGCGGGTACAATGAGCAGTTCTTC. This codes for CASSVLASGYNEQFF.

This chain joins TRBV7-2 and TRBJ2-7; TRBD1 aligns across 8 bases. Germline loops: CDR1 SGHTA, CDR2 FQGNSA. CDR3 size: 15 residues. Losses at the gene ends were 5 bases for V and 2 bases for J; bases not matched to a gene: 8. CDR3 sequence (DNA): TGTGCCAGCAGCCAGGACAGGGTTCGCACCTACGAGCAGTACTTC. Amino acids: CASSQDRVRTYEQYF.

The chain employs TRBV5-1 and TRBJ1-2, with a weak D call TRBD1 (6 bases). Germline-derived CDR1 and CDR2 are SGHRS and YFSETQ. Trimming cost V 0 bases and J 9 bases, with 18 bases left between them. This CDR3 is 15 amino acids long. CDR3 residues: CASSLGGGAEGRYTF. CDR3 nucleotide sequence: TGCGCCAGCAGCTTGGGCGGGGGCGCGGAGGGGCGCTACACCTTC.

The chain recombines TRBV9 with TRBJ2-5; 10 bases fit TRBD2. There are 16 residues in the CDR3. V dropped 0 bases and J dropped 4; count of bases not matched to a gene: 6. CDR1 and CDR2 (germline): SGDLS, YYNGEE. The CDR3, as DNA: TGTGCCAGCAGCGTAGGAGGTCTAGCGGGAGTAGAGACCCAGTACTTC. It encodes CASSVGGLAGVETQYF.

This chain joins TRBV2 and TRBJ2-1; TRBD2 might be the D (6 bases). This CDR3 is built from 14 residues. Germline CDR1 and CDR2: SNHLY and FYNNEI. Trimming removed 5 bases from V and 1 base from J, with 9 bases in between. CDR3 DNA sequence: TGTGCCAGCAGTCCCGGGAGTTCCTACAATGAGCAGTTCTTC. It translates to CASSPGSSYNEQFF.

The V gene is TRBV5-1, the J gene TRBJ2-2, with 15 positions matching TRBD2. Trimming cost V 4 bases and J 4 bases; bases outside gene matches: 5. Germline CDR1 SGHRS, CDR2 YFSETQ. The CDR3 covers 17 residues. The CDR3 DNA reads as TGCGCCAGCAGCGGACTAGCGGGAGGGCCTGTCACCGGGGAGCTGTTTTTT. This encodes CASSGLAGGPVTGELFF.

This sequence joins TRBV25-1 and TRBJ1-1; maybe TRBD1 (5 bases). The CDR3 extends over 16 amino acids. V shed 4 bases and J shed 4 bases, with 19 bases lying between them. Germline V gene data show CDR1 as MGHDK and CDR2 as SYGVNS. The CDR3 DNA reads TGTGCCAGCAGTGGTTTTTTTGGGGTTAGGGGCACTGAAGCTTTCTTT. Its translation: CASSGFFGVRGTEAFF.

The chain carries TRBV27 and TRBJ1-2, with D maybe TRBD1 (6 bases). V was clipped by 5 bases and J by 4 bases, with 14 bases between them. Germline loops: CDR1 MNHEY, CDR2 SMNVEV (reference sequence). The CDR3 contains 14 residues. CDR3 in amino acids: CASSVRTVGYGYTF. The DNA for the CDR3 is TGTGCCAGCAGTGTACGGACAGTCGGCTATGGCTACACCTTC.

V gene TRBV27 combines with J gene TRBJ1-1; D not resolved. Trimming stripped 0 bases from V and 6 bases from J, with 8 bases between. The CDR3 sequence is 13 residues long. Germline V gene lookup returns CDR1 MNHEY and CDR2 SMNVEV (reference sequence). CDR3 in amino acids: CASSLSRGAEAFF. The CDR3, as DNA: TGTGCCAGCAGTTTATCGCGCGGAGCTGAAGCTTTCTTT.